This is a list of T cell receptor beta chains from one sample in a study of T cell changes during pregnancy in multiple sclerosis. Profiling relied on immunoSEQ multiplex PCR, and the TCRdb table lists in-frame clones only, not all of them. Seen here are more than 55,000 clones, around 94% observed once, and the top ten hold over 1%. This material consisted of peripheral blood, taken in the third trimester of pregnancy. The origin of the receptors is a female donor with multiple sclerosis, enrolled in a pregnancy study. CDR3s include the opening cysteine and the closing phenylalanine or tryptophan. The D gene is left open where the match is weak. Clone size is given for some rows only: seen once, a few or many times, or a class if the clone is expanded.

j_gene | d_gene | abundance | v_gene | CDR3nt | CDR3aa
TRBJ1-5 | TRBD1 | NA | TRBV2 | TGTGCCAGCAGTGAAGAGGGGGGACAGGGGGGTCAGCCCCAGCATTTT | CASSEEGGQGGQPQHF
TRBJ2-7 | NA | once | TRBV6-5 | TGTGCCAGCAGTTACTCATGGGCGAACGAGCAGTACTTC | CASSYSWANEQYF
TRBJ2-5 | TRBD1 | NA | TRBV27 | TGTGCCAGCAGACCTCTCTACAGGGGGCTAGGGGAGACCCAGTACTTC | CASRPLYRGLGETQYF
TRBJ1-1 | NA | NA | TRBV6-4 | TGTGCCAGCAGTTTACAGGCCGTGAACACTGAAGCTTTCTTT | CASSLQAVNTEAFF
TRBJ2-7 | TRBD2 | NA | TRBV5-1 | TGCGCCAGCAGGCCGGGGGGAGTGGACTACGAGCAGTACTTC | CASRPGGVDYEQYF
TRBJ1-2 | TRBD1 | NA | TRBV4-1 | TGCGCCAGCAGCCAAGGAGGAACAGGGGAGCGTGGCTACACCTTC | CASSQGGTGERGYTF
TRBJ1-1 | TRBD1 | NA | TRBV12-5 | TGTGCTAGTGGTGGCCGGGACAGGGTTGTCGGTGAAGCTTTCTTT | CASGGRDRVVGEAFF
TRBJ2-1 | NA | NA | TRBV2 | TGTGCCAGCAGTGAGTACCGCGACAGGGACTCCGGCAATGAGCAGTTCTTC | CASSEYRDRDSGNEQFF
TRBJ1-5 | TRBD1 | NA | TRBV9 | TGTGCCAGCAGCCCCGGACAGGGGGCAGGTCAGCCCCAGCATTTT | CASSPGQGAGQPQHF
TRBJ2-1 | TRBD2 | NA | TRBV5-1 | TGCGCCAGCACCTATGATAGCGGGAGGGACAATGAGCAGTTCTTC | CASTYDSGRDNEQFF
TRBJ2-1 | NA | NA | TRBV5-1 | TGCGCCAGCAGCTTGACGGGTAGGAGCTCCTACAATGAGCAGTTCTTC | CASSLTGRSSYNEQFF
TRBJ1-5 | NA | NA | TRBV18 | TGTGCCAGCTCACCAGGGGAGGAGCAGCCCCAGCATTTT | CASSPGEEQPQHF
TRBJ1-6 | NA | once | TRBV28 | TGTGCCAGCAGTCGGGGACGAAGGGGGTATTCACCCCTCCACTTT | CASSRGRRGYSPLHF
TRBJ1-2 | TRBD1 | NA | TRBV6-5 | TGTGCCAGCACCGGAAGGACAGGGCCTAACTATGGCTACACCTTC | CASTGRTGPNYGYTF
TRBJ2-1 | TRBD2 | NA | TRBV6-4 | TGTGCCAGCAGTGAGGATACTAGCGGGTCGAATGAGCAGTTCTTC | CASSEDTSGSNEQFF
TRBJ2-7 | NA | NA | TRBV18 | TGTGCCAGCTCACCAGCCGGATCAGGGAACTCCTACGAGCAGTACTTC | CASSPAGSGNSYEQYF
TRBJ2-5 | NA | NA | TRBV10-1 | TGCGCCAGCAGTGGACAGGACACCGAAGAGACCCAGTACTTC | CASSGQDTEETQYF
TRBJ2-3 | NA | NA | TRBV15 | TGTGCCACCAGCAGAGATCGGCTAGAGACAGATACGCAGTATTTT | CATSRDRLETDTQYF
TRBJ1-4 | NA | NA | TRBV2 | TGTGCCAGCAGTCGGGACACCTCCTCGTATGAAAAACTGTTTTTT | CASSRDTSSYEKLFF
TRBJ1-1 | NA | NA | TRBV7-9 | TGTGCCAGCAGCCGGGGTAACACTGAAGCTTTCTTT | CASSRGNTEAFF
TRBJ2-5 | TRBD1 | NA | TRBV19 | TGTGCCAGTAGTATTATGGGACAGGGTGGTTCGGAGACCCAGTACTTC | CASSIMGQGGSETQYF
TRBJ2-5 | NA | NA | TRBV18 | TGTGCCAGCTCACCTTCAGGGGATTTCGGAGAGACCCAGTACTTC | CASSPSGDFGETQYF
TRBJ2-7 | TRBD1 | NA | TRBV4-3 | TGCGCCAGCAGCCAATCGACAGGGGCCTACGAGCAGTACTTC | CASSQSTGAYEQYF
TRBJ2-1 | TRBD2 | NA | TRBV6-4 | TGTGCCAGCAGTAGACTAGCGGGAGAAGGGAACAATGAGCAGTTCTTC | CASSRLAGEGNNEQFF
TRBJ1-5 | TRBD1 | NA | TRBV10-3 | TGTGCCATCAGTGAGTCCCGGGACAGACACAATCAGCCCCAGCATTTT | CAISESRDRHNQPQHF
TRBJ2-7 | TRBD2 | NA | TRBV5-4 | TGTGCCAGCAGTCGGCTAGCGGGAGACTACGAGCAGTACTTC | CASSRLAGDYEQYF
TRBJ1-1 | TRBD1 | NA | TRBV5-4 | TGTGCCAGCAGCCCGGGACAGGGTTTTGAAGCTTTCTTT | CASSPGQGFEAFF
TRBJ2-3 | TRBD2 | NA | TRBV6-1 | TGTGCCAGCAGTGAAGCGGGCGGGGGAGCCACAGATACGCAGTATTTT | CASSEAGGGATDTQYF
TRBJ2-1 | NA | NA | TRBV5-6 | TGTGCCACTACGCTGTCCGGCGGCTCCTACAATGAGCAGTTCTTC | CATTLSGGSYNEQFF
TRBJ2-1 | TRBD2 | NA | TRBV2 | TGTGCCAGCATTCCTGTACGGGGGGTTGGTGAGCAGTTCTTC | CASIPVRGVGEQFF
TRBJ1-2 | NA | NA | TRBV29-1 | TGCAGCGTTGAACGGAACAGGGCTGGCTACACCTTC | CSVERNRAGYTF
TRBJ2-3 | TRBD1 | NA | TRBV2 | TGTGCCAGCAGTAGGGACAGGGGGTCAGATACGCAGTATTTT | CASSRDRGSDTQYF
TRBJ2-7 | NA | NA | TRBV4-1 | TGCGCCAGCAGCCAAGATTCGCGGCGGGGAGGGGGGAGAGAGCAGTACTTC | CASSQDSRRGGGREQYF
TRBJ2-5 | TRBD2 | once | TRBV11-1 | TGTGCCAGCAGCTTAAGACGGACTAGCGCGACCCAGTACTTC | CASSLRRTSATQYF
TRBJ1-2 | TRBD1 | NA | TRBV6-1 | TGTGCCTCAAGGGGGACAGGGCCAGACTATGGCTACACCTTC | CASRGTGPDYGYTF
TRBJ2-5 | NA | NA | TRBV5-1 | TGCGCCAGCAGCTTGGGGGCCCGCCGTGGGACCCAGTACTTC | CASSLGARRGTQYF
TRBJ2-1 | NA | once | TRBV9 | TGTGCCAGCAGCGTTATAGCGGACAATGAGCAGTTCTTC | CASSVIADNEQFF
TRBJ2-1 | TRBD2 | NA | TRBV11-2 | TGTGCCAGCAGACAACTACGGGGGAGGGGTAGGAATGAGCAGTTCTTC | CASRQLRGRGRNEQFF
TRBJ2-7 | NA | NA | TRBV27 | TGTGCCAGCAGTTTTGGAGGGCCAAGCTCCTACGAGCAGTACTTC | CASSFGGPSSYEQYF
TRBJ2-2 | TRBD2 | NA | TRBV27 | TGTGCCAGCAGCTTTGCACTAGCGGCGACGAACACCGGGGAGCTGTTTTTT | CASSFALAATNTGELFF
TRBJ2-1 | TRBD2 | NA | TRBV5-1 | TGCGCCAGCAGGGACGGGACTAGCGGGAGTATAGGTGAGCAGTTCTTC | CASRDGTSGSIGEQFF
TRBJ2-3 | NA | NA | TRBV6-1 | TGTGCCAGCAGTGAAGACCCAATGAGGACAGATACGCAGTATTTT | CASSEDPMRTDTQYF
TRBJ1-1 | TRBD1 | NA | TRBV13 | TGTGCCAGCAGCTATCCGGGACAGGGGTTTGGGGTCGAAGCTTTCTTT | CASSYPGQGFGVEAFF
TRBJ2-7 | NA | NA | TRBV18 | TGTGCCAGCTCACCACCGGGGGCAGCCGAGCAGTACTTC | CASSPPGAAEQYF
TRBJ2-7 | NA | NA | TRBV6-1 | TGTGCCAGCAGTGAAGGTGTGGCTGCCGAGCAGTACTTC | CASSEGVAAEQYF
TRBJ2-1 | TRBD1 | NA | TRBV4-1 | TGCGCCAGCAGCCAGACGGGACAGGGGTCGAGTGAGCAGTTCTTC | CASSQTGQGSSEQFF
TRBJ2-3 | TRBD2 | NA | TRBV5-5 | TGTGCCAGCAGCGGGGGACTAGCGGGATTCACAGATACGCAGTATTTT | CASSGGLAGFTDTQYF
TRBJ2-1 | TRBD2 | NA | TRBV7-3 | TGTGCCAGCGACGGCGGGAGGGCCTATGAGCAGTTCTTC | CASDGGRAYEQFF
TRBJ2-7 | TRBD1 | NA | TRBV19 | TGTGCCAGTAGTAGGTCACAGGGGGACGCCTACGAGCAGTACTTC | CASSRSQGDAYEQYF
TRBJ2-7 | NA | once | TRBV14 | TGTGCCAGCAGCCAAGGGCCGCGGTCCTACGAGCAGTACTTC | CASSQGPRSYEQYF
TRBJ2-1 | TRBD2 | NA | TRBV7-6 | TGTGCCAGCAGCTTACGTCTAGCGGGAGGTGTGAGGAATGAGCAGTTCTTC | CASSLRLAGGVRNEQFF
TRBJ2-3 | TRBD2 | NA | TRBV28 | TGTGCCAGCAGTCTAAGGACTAGCGGGAGACGAGGCACAGATACGCAGTATTTT | CASSLRTSGRRGTDTQYF
TRBJ2-7 | NA | NA | TRBV7-6 | TGTGCCAGCAGCTTAGAACGGGGTAGCACCCACGAGCAGTACTTC | CASSLERGSTHEQYF
TRBJ1-1 | NA | NA | TRBV4-1 | TGCGCCAGCAGCCAAACCCCCGGGAACACTGAAGCTTTCTTT | CASSQTPGNTEAFF
TRBJ2-1 | TRBD1 | once | TRBV5-1 | TGCGCCAGCAGCTATGTGGGACAGGGGATTCGTGAGCAGTTCTTC | CASSYVGQGIREQFF